This entry concerns a single TCR beta chain. This sample was taken from a study of T cells in Graves' hyperthyroidism and ophthalmopathy. Amplification of TCR beta CDR3 regions was performed using RNA transcripts as template. During a first-round RT-PCR of the TCR CDR3, the HTBI primer set was used. A single record per CDR3 protein comes from TCRdb applying MiXCR to the multiplex PCR reads. The sample carries 750,000 to 900,000 distinct CDR3 sequences, around 38% recorded once. Germline V lookup: CDR1 SGHTA, CDR2 FQGNSA. V was clipped by 5 bases and J by 4 bases, with 17 bases between them. The CDR3 runs to 15 residues.

The sequence came from a man younger than 35 with Graves' hyperthyroidism. The source material was blood. The chain carries TRBV7-2 and TRBJ1-1; D is perhaps TRBD1 (5 bases). The DNA of the CDR3 is TGTGCCAGCAGCCCAGAGGCAGGGCCTGGCACTGAAGCTTTCTTT. It specifies CASSPEAGPGTEAFF. The full variable domain, completed using reference TRBV7-2 and TRBJ1-1, is GAGVSQSPSNKVTEKGKDVELRCDPISGHTALYWYRQSLGQGLEFLIYFQGNSAPDKSGLPSDRFSAERTGGSVSTLTIQRTQQEDSAVYLCASSPEAGPGTEAFFGQGTRLTVV.